A single sample gave rise to the 26 T cell receptor beta chains below, sequenced in a study of spatial heterogeneity in lung cancer (dated by TCRdb to 2018 to 2020). The intended sense of this specimen's time point label: sample taken at primary tumor resection. The receptor library was made with 5' RACE. Sequencing was performed on a NextSeq 500. TCRdb ran its own pipeline on the public reads, namely fastp trimming at Q25 and MiXCR clone calling, and kept in-frame beta chains. Rows are unified per CDR3 protein, each entry keeping the most common DNA and genes. For this sample there are tens of thousands of distinct CDR3 sequences; approximately 14% appear just once. The top ten clones comprise 50% to 65% of the sample. The specimen was PBMCs, collected at surgery. These receptors came from a male donor with early-stage non-small cell lung cancer.

This rearrangement joins TRBV20-1 to TRBJ1-1; 9 nucleotides match TRBD1. J gave up 3 bases and V 5 bases, and 4 bases lay outside the gene matches. CDR1 and CDR2 from the germline V gene are DFQATT and SNEGSKA (reference sequence). The CDR3 runs 13 residues. CDR3 nucleotides: TGCAGTGCTTACCGGGACAGGGACACTGAAGCTTTCTTT. Amino acid sequence: CSAYRDRDTEAFF.

This sequence joins TRBV29-1 and TRBJ2-2; D is perhaps TRBD2 (5 bases). Trimming pared 7 bases from V and 13 bases from J, leaving 16 bases between. The CDR3 is 11 amino acids. The germline CDR1 and CDR2 sequences are SQVTM and ANQGSEA. This CDR3 is CSAGELGWLFF. The CDR3 DNA reads as TGCAGCGCCGGGGAGCTGGGGTGGCTGTTTTTT.

V gene TRBV30 combines with J gene TRBJ2-3; TRBD2 agrees at 12 bases. CDR3 length: 18 residues. Germline loops: CDR1 GTSNPN, CDR2 SVGIG (reference sequence). V lost 0 bases, J lost 4 bases, and 11 bases stayed unmatched. DNA for the CDR3: TGTGCCTGGAGTGTAAGTCCCGTGACTAGCGGGAGCGCAGATACGCAGTATTTT. This encodes CAWSVSPVTSGSADTQYF.

On this clonotype: A clone one base away is much larger, so this may be a read error. The V and J genes are TRBV7-2 and TRBJ1-4; tentatively, D is TRBD1 (6 bases). The CDR3 runs to 15 residues. CDR1 is SGHTA, CDR2 FQGNSA, per germline. The CDR3 DNA sequence: TGTGCCAGCAGCTTAGTTTCAGGGGATTATGAAAGACTGTTTTTT. This gives the protein CASSLVSGDYERLFF.

In this sample, this clonotype turned up many times. The CDR3 DNA reads as TGTGCCAGCAGAATAACAGGGTATGGCTACACCTTC. Translating gives CASRITGYGYTF. V usage is TRBV28 and J usage is TRBJ1-2; TRBD1 might be the D (6 bases). The CDR3 extends over 12 amino acids. Germline lookup yields CDR1 MDHEN and CDR2 SYDVKM. V dropped 6 bases and J dropped 5 bases, with 10 bases sitting between them.

This clonotype was detected ten times or more. The chain uses TRBV4-1 and TRBJ2-7, with D uncertain. V gave up 0 bases and J gave up 4 bases, with 1 base separating them. Germline values: CDR1 MGHRA, CDR2 YSYEKL. The CDR3 runs 11 residues. The CDR3 sequence is CASSQEYEQYF. The CDR3, as DNA: TGCGCCAGCAGCCAAGAATACGAGCAGTACTTC.

The chain combines TRBV11-1 with TRBJ2-5; the D is unclear. Trimming stripped 2 bases from V and 5 bases from J, with 3 bases between. Germline V gives CDR1 SGHAT, CDR2 FQDESV (reference sequence). The CDR3 extends over 11 amino acids. The CDR3, as DNA: TGTGCCAGCAGCTTATGGGAGACCCAGTACTTC. This sequence encodes CASSLWETQYF. Combining the CDR3 with reference TRBV11-1 and TRBJ2-5 gives the whole variable domain EAEVAQSPRYKITEKSQAVAFWCDPISGHATLYWYRQILGQGPELLVQFQDESVVDDSQLPKDRFSAERLKGVDSTLKIQPAELGDSAMYLCASSLWETQYFGPGTRLLVL.

This clonotype occurred a few times. The J gene is TRBJ1-5, the V gene TRBV7-2; no firm D call. V was clipped by 5 bases and J by 2 bases, with 13 bases between them. Germline V gene lookup returns CDR1 SGHTA and CDR2 FQGNSA. The CDR3 is made up of 15 amino acids. The CDR3 bases are TGTGCCAGCAGCCCCTTTCTTTGGGGCAATCAGCCCCAGCATTTT. It is translated as CASSPFLWGNQPQHF.

This clonotype was counted a few times. In nucleotides, the CDR3 is TGCGCCAGCAGCCAAAGGACACAGAACACCGGGGAGCTGTTTTTT. Protein sequence: CASSQRTQNTGELFF. The V gene is TRBV4-3, the J gene TRBJ2-2, with D possibly matching TRBD1 (5 bases). The V gene lost 2 bases and the J gene lost 1 base, with 8 bases spanning the gap. Looked up from germline, CDR1 is LGHNA and CDR2 is YSLEER. The CDR3 length is 15 residues.

This clonotype has a count of ten or more. The rearrangement uses TRBV7-2 and TRBJ2-3; 8 nucleotides match TRBD1. CDR3 length: 15 residues. Germline loops: CDR1 SGHTA, CDR2 FQGNSA. Trimming at V came to 1 base and at J to 2 bases, leaving 2 bases not matched to a gene. The CDR3 DNA follows: TGTGCCAGCAGCTTAGGGACAGGGTACACAGATACGCAGTATTTT. The encoded protein is CASSLGTGYTDTQYF.

The chain employs TRBV6-5 and TRBJ2-7; D not resolved. The CDR3 is 15 residues long. The germline CDR1 and CDR2 sequences are MNHEY and SVGAGI. V lost 0 bases, J lost 7 bases, and 16 bases lay in between. The CDR3 loop is CASSYSTPTLREQYF. The DNA for the CDR3 is TGTGCCAGCAGTTACTCTACTCCCACCCTTCGGGAGCAGTACTTC.

This clonotype was recorded at least ten times. The J gene is TRBJ2-1, the V gene TRBV5-5; TRBD2 aligns across 8 bases. Germline V gene sequence: CDR1 SGHKS, CDR2 YYEKEE (reference sequence). The trim removed 4 bases at V and 7 bases at J, leaving 10 bases unmatched. The CDR3 length is 15 residues. The CDR3 is CASSLGAGAPNEQFF. The CDR3 DNA reads TGTGCCAGCAGCCTTGGAGCGGGGGCCCCGAATGAGCAGTTCTTC.

The sample holds many counts of this clonotype. The V gene is TRBV20-1, the J gene TRBJ2-1; D is undetermined. Germline CDR1 and CDR2: DFQATT and SNEGSKA (reference sequence). V was shortened by 6 bases and J by 8 bases, with 14 bases between the two germline ends. This CDR3 contains 12 residues. For the CDR3, the DNA is TGCAGTGCACCGACCTCCGGCTATGAGCAGTTCTTC. This codes for CSAPTSGYEQFF.

On this clonotype itself: The germline gene is not matched at one end of the junction; a read error may be the cause. V usage is TRBV7-7 and J usage is TRBJ1-3, with D perhaps matching TRBD1 (5 bases). Germline V lookup: CDR1 SSHAT, CDR2 FNYEAQ (reference sequence). CDR3 length: 14 amino acids. The CDR3 DNA sequence: TGTGCTAGCAGCTCCGGGACTGCTGGAAACACCATATATTTT. Translated, it gives CASSSGTAGNTIYF. The whole variable domain, filled in from reference TRBV7-7 and TRBJ1-3, reads GAGVSQSPRYKVTKRGQDVTLRCDPISSHATLYWYQQALGQGPEFLTYFNYEAQPDKSGLPSDRFSAERPEGSISTLTIQRTEQRDSAMYRCASSSGTAGNTIYFGEGSWLTVV.

CDR3 region: CASSPRQARSYNEQFF. The CDR3 DNA reads TGCGCCAGCAGCCCGCGACAGGCCCGCTCCTACAATGAGCAGTTCTTC. The chain combines TRBV5-1 with TRBJ2-1; TRBD1 is a possible D gene (6 bases). V lost 4 bases and J 0 bases, leaving 14 bases between the germline ends. The CDR3 sequence is 16 residues long. CDR1 is SGHRS and CDR2 is YFSETQ in the germline V gene.

This clonotype was seen a few times. The chain links TRBV25-1 to TRBJ2-3; 7 bases are shared with TRBD1. J gave up 6 bases and V 10 bases, and 7 bases lay outside the gene matches. CDR1 and CDR2 (germline): MGHDK, SYGVNS. The CDR3 length is 12 residues. DNA of the CDR3: TGTGCCAACCTGAACAGGGGTGATACGCAGTATTTT. Protein sequence: CANLNRGDTQYF.

The chain combines TRBV29-1 with TRBJ2-5; 10 bases are shared with TRBD1. The germline gives CDR1 SQVTM, CDR2 ANQGSEA. V was pared by 6 bases and J by 5 bases, with 12 bases of the junction left unmatched. The CDR3 has 15 residues. Here the CDR3 DNA reads TGCAGCGTGAGCCTGGGACAGGGGAGTTTCGAGACCCAGTACTTC. Its translation: CSVSLGQGSFETQYF.

The chain uses TRBV7-2 and TRBJ1-1; 7 bases are shared with TRBD1. CDR3 size: 15 residues. Germline V gene lookup returns CDR1 SGHTA and CDR2 FQGNSA. V shed 1 base and J 0 bases; nucleotides not matched to a gene: 2. The CDR3 loop is CASSLDRGLNTEAFF. The CDR3 DNA reads TGTGCCAGCAGCTTAGACAGGGGACTGAACACTGAAGCTTTCTTT.

The rearrangement joins TRBV23-1 to TRBJ1-6; D gene uncertain. TRBV23-1 is annotated as an ORF whose role is uncertain. With 8 bases removed from V and 8 bases from J, the gap between germline ends came to 13 bases. This CDR3 has 13 amino acids. The DNA for the CDR3 is TGCGCCAGCGAATCCAGCAGCGATTCACCCCTCCACTTT. Translation: CASESSSDSPLHF.

This clonotype was counted many times. The chain has TRBV10-2 and TRBJ2-2; D is tentatively TRBD1 or TRBD2 (5 bases each). V lost 6 bases, J lost 1 base, and 12 bases lay in between. The V gene's germline CDR1 is WSHSY and CDR2 SAAADI. The CDR3 has 15 amino acids. The CDR3 loop is CASRRGRGNTGELFF. The CDR3 DNA is TGCGCCAGCAGGAGGGGAAGGGGGAACACCGGGGAGCTGTTTTTT.

This clonotype has only a few counts. The V gene is TRBV4-1, the J gene TRBJ1-2; D gene unclear. Between the trimmed V and J ends, which lost 0 bases and 8 bases, there was a span of 16 bases. The CDR3 consists of 15 residues. Germline V lookup: CDR1 MGHRA, CDR2 YSYEKL. In DNA, the CDR3 is TGCGCCAGCAGCCAAGAGGGTTTCGGGAGCGGGGGCTACACCTTC. Protein: CASSQEGFGSGGYTF.

J is TRBJ2-1 and V is TRBV7-6, with D possibly being TRBD1 or TRBD2 (6 bases each). CDR1 is SGHVS, CDR2 FNYEAQ, per germline. Trimming removed 5 bases from V and 13 bases from J, with 21 bases in between. This CDR3 region has 14 residues. Here the CDR3 reads CASSPGGPNAIQFF. CDR3 coding DNA: TGTGCCAGCAGCCCCGGGGGCCCCAATGCGATACAGTTCTTC.

J is TRBJ2-5 and V is TRBV5-4; 8 bases agree with TRBD1. This CDR3 comprises 14 residues. Unmatched junction bases numbered 4, after V lost 2 bases and J lost 4 bases. The germline V gene encodes CDR1 SGHNT and CDR2 YYREEE (reference sequence). The DNA for the CDR3 is TGTGCCAGCAGCTTTAGGACAGGGAGAGAGACCCAGTACTTC. Its translation is CASSFRTGRETQYF.

This clonotype was seen at least ten times. The chain joins TRBV12-3 or TRBV12-4 to TRBJ1-1; tentatively, D is TRBD1 (5 bases). V was trimmed by 8 bases and J by 6 bases, leaving 19 bases between them. This CDR3 has 14 amino acids. CDR3 bases: TGTGCCAGCGGGGCCGGGACCCCCCCGCCTGAAGCTTTCTTT. Its translation is CASGAGTPPPEAFF.

This clonotype came up a few times. The chain couples TRBV4-2 to TRBJ2-5; weak D call: TRBD2 (7 bases). Germline loops: CDR1 LGHNA, CDR2 YNFKEQ. The CDR3 loop spans 16 amino acids. The V end was cut by 3 bases, the J end by 5 bases, with 19 bases between. CDR3 nucleotides: TGTGCCAGCAGCCAGAGACTAGCCCAAAGGGGGGAGACCCAGTACTTC. Protein product: CASSQRLAQRGETQYF.

This clonotype was recorded once. This may be a read error: a much more frequent sequence differs by one nucleotide. The J gene is TRBJ1-1, the V gene TRBV12-3 or TRBV12-4; 9 bases fit TRBD1. The CDR3 is 15 residues long. After removal of 6 bases from V and 6 bases from J, the junction contained 11 bases not matched to a gene. CDR3 DNA sequence: TGTGCCAGCAGCTCGACAGGGGGAATAGCCCCTGAAGCTTTCTTT. Translating it yields CASSSTGGIAPEAFF.